Detailed here is one T cell receptor beta chain. The entry originates in a study of OX40 agonist ivuxolimab in advanced cancers. The V gene lost 2 bases and the J gene lost 9 bases, with 23 bases spanning the gap. This CDR3 is built from 16 residues. Germline CDR1 is LNHNV and CDR2 is YYDKDF (reference sequence). Measured with immunoSEQ multiplex PCR; TCRdb has only the in-frame clones, and not every one. This table has fewer than 70,000 clones, 90% to 95% appearing once. The material sequenced was CD4+ or CD8+ T cells sorted from blood, taken in a trial of the OX40 agonist ivuxolimab. This chain connects TRBV15 to TRBJ2-7; TRBD2 might be the D (5 bases). The source is an adult with an advanced solid tumor such as melanoma, head and neck, liver or kidney cancer. CDR3 bases: TGTGCCACCAGCAGATCCGGGGTACGAGGTACCGCGGGGCAGTACTTC. It yields the protein CATSRSGVRGTAGQYF. The variable domain in full, completed from reference TRBV15 and TRBJ2-7, reads DAMVIQNPRYQVTQFGKPVTLSCSQTLNHNVMYWYQQKSSQAPKLLFHYYDKDFNNEADTPDNFQSRRPNTSFCFLDIRSPGLGDTAMYLCATSRSGVRGTAGQYFGPGTRLTVT.